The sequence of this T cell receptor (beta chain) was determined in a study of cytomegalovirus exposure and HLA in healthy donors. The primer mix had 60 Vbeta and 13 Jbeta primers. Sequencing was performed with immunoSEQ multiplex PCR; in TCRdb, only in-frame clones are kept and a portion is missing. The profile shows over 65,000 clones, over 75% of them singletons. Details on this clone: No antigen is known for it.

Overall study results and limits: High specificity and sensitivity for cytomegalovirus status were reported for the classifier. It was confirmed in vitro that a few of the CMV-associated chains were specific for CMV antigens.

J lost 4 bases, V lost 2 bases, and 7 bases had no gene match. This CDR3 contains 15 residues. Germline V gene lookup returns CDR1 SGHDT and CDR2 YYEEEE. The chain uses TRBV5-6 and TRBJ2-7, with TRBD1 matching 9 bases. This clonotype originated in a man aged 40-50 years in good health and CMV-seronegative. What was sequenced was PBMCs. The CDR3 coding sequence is TGTGCCAGCAGCTTCCCCGACAGGGGGATATACGAGCAGTACTTC. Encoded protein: CASSFPDRGIYEQYF.